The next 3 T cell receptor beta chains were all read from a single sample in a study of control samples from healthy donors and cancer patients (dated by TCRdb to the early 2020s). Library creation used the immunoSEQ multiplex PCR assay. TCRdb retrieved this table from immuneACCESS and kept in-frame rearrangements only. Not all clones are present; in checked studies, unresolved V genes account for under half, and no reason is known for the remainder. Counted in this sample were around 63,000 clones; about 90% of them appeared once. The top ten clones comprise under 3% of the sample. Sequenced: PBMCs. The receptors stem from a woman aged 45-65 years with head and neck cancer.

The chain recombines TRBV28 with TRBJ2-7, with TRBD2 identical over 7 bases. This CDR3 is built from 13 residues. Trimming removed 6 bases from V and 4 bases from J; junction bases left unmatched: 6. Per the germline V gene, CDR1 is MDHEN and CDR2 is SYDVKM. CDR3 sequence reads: CASSWGGTYEQYF. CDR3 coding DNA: TGTGCCAGCAGCTGGGGAGGGACGTACGAGCAGTACTTC.

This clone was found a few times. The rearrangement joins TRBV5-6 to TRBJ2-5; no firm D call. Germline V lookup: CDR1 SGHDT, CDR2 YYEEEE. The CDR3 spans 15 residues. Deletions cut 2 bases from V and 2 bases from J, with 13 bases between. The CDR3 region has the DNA TGTGCCAGCAGCTTTCGCCGGCCTTCGCAAGAGACCCAGTACTTC. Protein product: CASSFRRPSQETQYF.

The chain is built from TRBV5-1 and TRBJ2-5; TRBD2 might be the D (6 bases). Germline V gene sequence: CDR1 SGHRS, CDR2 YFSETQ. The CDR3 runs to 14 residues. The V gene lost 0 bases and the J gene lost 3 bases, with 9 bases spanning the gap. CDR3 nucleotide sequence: TGCGCCAGCAGCTTGGTAGGAGGGAAAGAGACCCAGTACTTC. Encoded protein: CASSLVGGKETQYF. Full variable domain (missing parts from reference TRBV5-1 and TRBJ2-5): KAGVTQTPRYLIKTRGQQVTLSCSPISGHRSVSWYQQTPGQGLQFLFEYFSETQRNKGNFPGRFSGRQFSNSRSEMNVSTLELGDSALYLCASSLVGGKETQYFGPGTRLLVL.